Below, 13 T cell receptor beta chains from the same sample are listed, as sequenced in a study of CD8 T cells in Susac syndrome. RNA totalling roughly 0.45 to 1 ug underwent reverse transcription with random hexamers. TCRdb re-called the immunoSEQ multiplex PCR reads through MiXCR, storing one row per CDR3 protein. There are around 79,000 distinct CDR3 sequences in the sample; about 95% occur only once, and under 0.5% lies in the top ten. The sequenced material came from CD8+ T cells from PBMCs. The receptors originated from a human donor with multiple sclerosis.

This chain joins TRBV9 and TRBJ1-6; D is uncertain. Germline V CDR1 and CDR2: SGDLS, YYNGEE. There are 16 residues in the CDR3. V gave up 4 bases and J gave up 0 bases, with 11 bases separating them. CDR3 in DNA: TGTGCCAGCAGCTATACAGCGAGCTCCTATAATTCACCCCTCCACTTT. Its protein product is CASSYTASSYNSPLHF.

The genes are TRBV27 and TRBJ2-7; D is perhaps TRBD1 (5 bases). This CDR3 contains 15 residues. V lost 3 bases and J lost 1, with 13 bases in between. Per the germline V gene, CDR1 is MNHEY and CDR2 is SMNVEV (reference sequence). The CDR3 DNA reads as TGTGCCAGCAGTTTGTCCGTCGACAGATCCTACGAGCAGTACTTC. This gives the protein CASSLSVDRSYEQYF.

The chain links TRBV6-2 or TRBV6-3 to TRBJ1-3; D gene ambiguous. The CDR3 covers 17 residues. Trimming removed 8 bases at V and 0 bases at J, with 20 bases between. The germline V gene has CDR1 MNHEY and CDR2 SVGEGT. The CDR3 region is CASQRRTEQLSGNTIYF. The CDR3 nucleotides read TGTGCCAGCCAACGAAGAACGGAGCAACTCTCTGGAAACACCATATATTTT.

V is TRBV27 and J is TRBJ1-5; the D is unclear. The CDR3 runs to 14 residues. The V gene lost 2 bases and the J gene lost 4 bases, with 9 bases spanning the gap. The germline gives CDR1 MNHEY, CDR2 SMNVEV (reference sequence). CDR3 sequence reads: CASSLRAGNQPQHF. The CDR3 coding sequence is TGTGCCAGCAGTTTAAGGGCAGGTAATCAGCCCCAGCATTTT.

V is TRBV7-2 and J is TRBJ2-7, with 8 bases that match TRBD1. This CDR3 spans 15 amino acids. Per germline, CDR1 SGHTA and CDR2 FQGNSA. V was clipped by 5 bases and J by 4 bases; unmatched bases: 10. Written as DNA, the CDR3 is TGTGCCAGCAGCCCGACGACGGACAGGGTTTACGAGCAGTACTTC. It codes for CASSPTTDRVYEQYF.

V and J are TRBV12-3 or TRBV12-4 and TRBJ1-3; no definite D call. The ends were cut back, 6 bases at V and 3 bases at J, with 15 bases in the middle. The CDR3 is made up of 15 amino acids. For the CDR3, the DNA is TGTGCCAGCAGCTCCTCATCGGGCGGTGGAAACACCATATATTTT. This encodes CASSSSSGGGNTIYF.

V is TRBV6-2 or TRBV6-3 and J is TRBJ2-3, with D maybe TRBD2 (6 bases). The CDR3 runs 16 residues. The germline V gene has CDR1 MNHEY and CDR2 SVGEGT. V was cut by 6 bases and J by 2 bases, with 18 bases left in between. In nucleotides, the CDR3 is TGTGCCAGCAGCCGCCGGGAAGGACTATTCACAGATACGCAGTATTTT. Translating gives CASSRREGLFTDTQYF.

V gene TRBV29-1 combines with J gene TRBJ1-1; maybe TRBD1 (5 bases). The CDR3 covers 13 residues. The germline V gene encodes CDR1 SQVTM and CDR2 ANQGSEA. V shed 4 bases and J shed 5 bases, with 14 bases lying between them. The chain's CDR3 is CSVAGTWDTEAFF. The CDR3 nucleotides read TGCAGCGTTGCGGGGACCTGGGATACTGAAGCTTTCTTT.

The gene calls are TRBV5-1 and TRBJ1-6; no firm D call. Trimming removed 4 bases at V and 0 bases at J, with 2 bases between. Per germline, CDR1 SGHRS and CDR2 YFSETQ. There are 13 residues in the CDR3. The CDR3: CASSASYNSPLHF. CDR3 nucleotide sequence: TGCGCCAGCAGCGCCTCCTATAATTCACCCCTCCACTTT.

The rearrangement joins TRBV2 to TRBJ2-1; 7 positions agree with TRBD1. Germline trimming cut 11 bases from V and 4 bases from J; bases unmatched to any gene: 8. The V gene's germline CDR1 is SNHLY and CDR2 FYNNEI. This CDR3 spans 13 amino acids. CDR3 in amino acids: CADAGTAYNEQFF. CDR3 nucleotide sequence: TGTGCCGACGCCGGGACAGCGTACAATGAGCAGTTCTTC.

The chain carries TRBV3-1 and TRBJ2-7; TRBD1 matches 9 bases. CDR1 LGHDT and CDR2 YNNKEL come from the germline V gene (reference sequence). Germline trimming cut 4 bases from V and 5 bases from J; bases unmatched to any gene: 15. The CDR3 consists of 17 residues. The CDR3 spells CASSRRESRDRVHEQYF. The DNA of the CDR3 is TGTGCCAGCAGCCGGCGGGAGTCCCGGGACAGGGTCCACGAGCAGTACTTC.

The CDR3 DNA follows: TGTGCCAGTAGAAAGACAGATACCCGCCAACTTTATGGCTACACCTTC. The encoded protein is CASRKTDTRQLYGYTF. V gene TRBV19 combines with J gene TRBJ1-2, with D maybe TRBD1 (5 bases). Germline-derived CDR1 and CDR2 are LNHDA and SQIVND (reference sequence). The CDR3 spans 16 residues. V gave up 6 bases and J gave up 5 bases, with 22 bases separating them.

The chain's CDR3 is CASSLDRGLSYEQYF. The DNA of the CDR3 is TGCGCCAGCAGCTTGGACAGGGGCCTCTCCTACGAGCAGTACTTC. J is TRBJ2-7 and V is TRBV5-1, with 7 bases matching TRBD1. The V segment lost 0 bases and the J segment 0 bases; nucleotides outside the gene matches: 3. CDR1 and CDR2 (germline): SGHRS, YFSETQ. The CDR3 runs to 15 residues.